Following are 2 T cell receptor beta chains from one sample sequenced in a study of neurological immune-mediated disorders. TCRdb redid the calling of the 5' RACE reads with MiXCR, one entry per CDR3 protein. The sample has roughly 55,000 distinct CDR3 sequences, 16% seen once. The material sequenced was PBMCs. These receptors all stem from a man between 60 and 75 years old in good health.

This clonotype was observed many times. CDR3 protein: CASSLGQAGGYTF. For the CDR3, the DNA is TGTGCCAGCAGTTTGGGCCAAGCCGGTGGCTACACCTTC. This chain connects TRBV28 to TRBJ1-2; the D is unclear. The CDR3 has 13 amino acids. The ends were cut back, 3 bases at V and 7 bases at J, with 12 bases in the middle. CDR1 MDHEN and CDR2 SYDVKM come from the germline V gene.

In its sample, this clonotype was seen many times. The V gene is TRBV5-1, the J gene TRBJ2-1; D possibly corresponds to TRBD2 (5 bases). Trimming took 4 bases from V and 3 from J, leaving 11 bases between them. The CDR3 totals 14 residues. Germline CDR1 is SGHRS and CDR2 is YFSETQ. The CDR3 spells CASSPREGYNEQFF. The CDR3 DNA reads TGCGCCAGCAGCCCCAGAGAGGGCTACAATGAGCAGTTCTTC.